This T cell receptor (beta chain) was recovered during a study of CD8+CD57+ T cells in acquired aplastic anemia. Study-wide background: DNA from sorted CD4+ and CD8+ cells averaged around 3.5 ug. General study results and limits: Controls did not differ significantly from patients in CD8+ Simpson's diversity.

It was patients with CD8+CD57+ cell expansion by flow cytometry who were chosen for sequencing. Blood sampling was performed on the patients, and none of them had received therapy by then. About this clonotype: Antigen: not known. Germline is not matched at one junction end, which may reflect a read error.

Genomic DNA, the template, was used for profiling of the TCR beta VDJ and CDR3. In TCRdb, the reads were re-called with MiXCR into one record per CDR3 protein. Of about 160,000 distinct CDR3 sequences listed, around 48% are singletons. The CDR3 is made up of 14 amino acids. CDR1 GTSNPN and CDR2 SVGIG come from the germline V gene (reference sequence). This sequence originates from a human donor with aplastic anemia. The chain has TRBV30 and TRBJ2-2, with a weak D call TRBD1 (6 bases). Sequencing used sorted CD4+, CD8+, or CD8+CD57+ T cells (not recorded which) from PBMCs. The CDR3 spells CAWSGTGKAGELSF. In DNA, the CDR3 is TGTGCCTGGAGTGGTACAGGGAAGGCCGGGGAGCTGTCTTTT.